The entry below describes one T cell receptor beta chain. This CDR3 is built from 20 residues. V dropped 3 bases and J dropped 1; count of bases not matched to a gene: 15. Germline V gene sequence: CDR1 SGHKS, CDR2 YYEKEE (reference sequence). The source of the sample is a study of blood T cell repertoires in COVID-19. Study context: COVID-19 samples collected from the United States, Italy and Spain covered acute and convalescent phases.

The repertoire was sequenced with immunoSEQ multiplex PCR; TCRdb's copy has only in-frame clones and lacks some. The sample lists 200,000 to 300,000 clones, about three quarters occurring once. The chain joins TRBV5-5 to TRBJ1-6, with 8 bases matching TRBD1. The sequence came from an elderly woman with acute or convalescent COVID-19. The source material was peripheral blood. In nucleotides, the CDR3 is TGTGCCAGCAGCTGGTCTTGGGTTGCTCAGGGGGCTTCCTATAATTCACCCCTCCACTTT. Protein: CASSWSWVAQGASYNSPLHF.